This T cell receptor (beta chain) was documented in a study of sequential checkpoint blockade in melanoma. CDR1 and CDR2 from the germline V gene are MDHEN and SYDVKM. The ends were cut back, 5 bases at V and 1 base at J, with 8 bases in the middle. The length of the CDR3 is 13 residues. The data were produced by immunoSEQ multiplex PCR, yet TCRdb's version contains in-frame clones alone and is incomplete. This sample yields 13,000 or so clones, of which roughly a quarter are seen a single time; around a sixth belongs to the top ten. Treatment in this sample: randomized to nivolumab then ipilimumab (arm A) or the reverse (arm B). Patients had received no earlier DNA-damaging chemotherapy. This clone was recorded a few times.

This TCR was recovered from a human donor with melanoma. The sample consisted of tumor tissue (inferred from file names), taken from a patient given nivolumab and ipilimumab in sequence. This chain joins TRBV28 and TRBJ1-2; D gene uncertain. The CDR3 here is CASSPRFNYGYTF. The CDR3, as DNA: TGTGCCAGCAGTCCACGTTTTAACTATGGCTACACCTTC.